The 27 T cell receptor beta chains in this list originate from one sample, sequenced in a study of identical twins (dated by TCRdb to the mid-2010s). Library prep was done by 5' RACE. The run used an Illumina HiSeq 2000. TCRdb redid the processing of the public reads, applying fastp at Q25 and MiXCR, and retained in-frame beta chains. Entries are consolidated by CDR3 protein sequence, retaining the most common genes and DNA. For this sample there are about 920,000 distinct CDR3 sequences; roughly 12% appear just once. Around 1.6% of the sample comes from the top ten. These data also featured in a second study, about yellow fever vaccine responses in identical twins.

Specimen: PBMCs. These receptors were obtained from a woman under 30 in good health.

The V and J genes are TRBV10-3 and TRBJ2-1; the match to TRBD1 covers 8 bases. The ends lost 6 bases at V and 9 bases at J; junction bases unmatched: 10. The CDR3 is 14 residues long. Germline V gives CDR1 ENHRY, CDR2 SYGVKD. CDR3 DNA sequence: TGTGCCATCAGACGTGGACAGGGAGATGTTGAGCAGTTCTTC. The encoded protein is CAIRRGQGDVEQFF.

The genes are TRBV2 and TRBJ2-3; TRBD2 agrees at 12 bases. With V trimmed by 6 bases and J by 4 bases, 2 bases remained unmatched. CDR3 length equals 14 residues. From germline, CDR1 is SNHLY and CDR2 FYNNEI. As DNA, the CDR3 is TGTGCCAGCAGGCTAGCGGGAGGGGCAGATACGCAGTATTTT. This gives the protein CASRLAGGADTQYF.

There are a few counts of this clonotype. The chain employs TRBV7-2 and TRBJ2-7, with 7 bases that match TRBD1. The CDR3 sequence is 15 residues long. Germline assignment: CDR1 SGHTA and CDR2 FQGNSA. The V gene end was trimmed by 5 bases and the J gene end by 2 bases; junction bases not matched to a gene: 9. Written as DNA, the CDR3 is TGTGCCAGCAGCCTAAGGGACAGCTACACCTACGAGCAGTACTTC. Its translation: CASSLRDSYTYEQYF.

V gene TRBV28 combines with J gene TRBJ2-2; D might be TRBD1 (5 bases). The CDR3 covers 14 residues. Germline assignment: CDR1 MDHEN and CDR2 SYDVKM. The ends were cut back, 4 bases at V and 1 base at J, with 7 bases in the middle. The CDR3 DNA reads TGTGCCAGCAGTTATACAGGGAACACCGGGGAGCTGTTTTTT. Amino acid sequence: CASSYTGNTGELFF. Filled out from reference TRBV28 and TRBJ2-2, the complete variable domain reads DVKVTQSSRYLVKRTGEKVFLECVQDMDHENMFWYRQDPGLGLRLIYFSYDVKMKEKGDIPEGYSVSREKKERFSLILESASTNQTSMYLCASSYTGNTGELFFGEGSRLTVL.

This clonotype was observed a few times. The V call is TRBV3-1, the J call TRBJ1-1; 7 bases are a match to TRBD1. CDR1 and CDR2 from the germline V gene are LGHDT and YNNKEL (reference sequence). The CDR3 spans 14 residues. V was clipped by 1 base and J by 4 bases; unmatched bases: 3. The CDR3 DNA follows: TGTGCCAGCAGCCAAGGACAGGGTACCACTGAAGCTTTCTTT. As protein: CASSQGQGTTEAFF.

This clonotype turned up a few times. This chain uses TRBV6-5 with TRBJ2-5; 8 nucleotides align to TRBD1. V lost 0 bases and J lost 4; bases outside the gene matches: 7. The CDR3 has 16 amino acids. Looked up from germline, CDR1 is MNHEY and CDR2 is SVGAGI. This chain's CDR3 is CASSYSSQGALETQYF. For the CDR3, the DNA is TGTGCCAGCAGTTACTCGAGCCAGGGGGCTCTAGAGACCCAGTACTTC.

The gene calls are TRBV6-2 or TRBV6-3 and TRBJ2-3; TRBD2 matches at 12 bases. The CDR3 has 20 amino acids. With 2 bases clipped from V and 4 bases from J, the junction kept 16 bases outside the gene matches. CDR1 and CDR2 (germline): MNHEY, SVGEGT. This chain's CDR3 is CASSYPIRLAGEGGADTQYF. The CDR3 DNA reads as TGTGCCAGCAGTTACCCGATACGACTAGCGGGAGAGGGCGGCGCAGATACGCAGTATTTT.

This clonotype has at least ten counts. V usage is TRBV3-1 and J usage is TRBJ2-1; 7 bases align to TRBD1. CDR1 LGHDT and CDR2 YNNKEL come from the germline V gene (reference sequence). V gave up 2 bases and J gave up 7 bases; unmatched junction bases: 2. The CDR3 has 13 residues. This CDR3 reads CASSQSTGNEQFF. CDR3 bases: TGTGCCAGCAGCCAATCGACAGGGAATGAGCAGTTCTTC.

This chain joins TRBV7-8 and TRBJ2-3; D may be TRBD2 (6 bases). Looked up from germline, CDR1 is SGHVS and CDR2 is FQNEAQ. The CDR3 sequence is 15 residues long. Trimming took 1 base from V and 4 from J, leaving 12 bases between them. The CDR3 bases are TGTGCCAGCAGCTTAGGCCGGACTAATTCAGATACGCAGTATTTT. It encodes CASSLGRTNSDTQYF.

The rearrangement links TRBV5-1 to TRBJ2-7, with 11 bases lining up with TRBD2. Germline V lookup: CDR1 SGHRS, CDR2 YFSETQ. The length of the CDR3 is 15 residues. V gave up 4 bases and J gave up 3 bases; unmatched junction bases: 6. The CDR3 is CASSAPTSGSYEQYF. The DNA for the CDR3 is TGCGCCAGCAGCGCACCAACTAGCGGGAGCTACGAGCAGTACTTC.

The chain joins TRBV12-3 or TRBV12-4 to TRBJ2-1; D gene ambiguous. V shed 3 bases and J shed 0 bases, with 12 bases lying between them. CDR3 length: 16 residues. The CDR3 region is CASSFNPDSSYNEQFF. DNA of the CDR3: TGTGCCAGCAGTTTTAACCCGGATAGCTCCTACAATGAGCAGTTCTTC.

In its sample, this clonotype was seen a few times. CDR3 sequence (DNA): TGTGCCAGCAGCTTAGCGGGGGCAGGGGGTTCCGCTCGGCTGTTTTTT. It is translated as CASSLAGAGGSARLFF. The chain uses TRBV7-8 and TRBJ2-2; 7 bases match TRBD1. The germline V gene encodes CDR1 SGHVS and CDR2 FQNEAQ. This CDR3 is built from 16 residues. Unmatched junction bases numbered 14, after V lost 0 bases and J lost 13 bases.

This clonotype has ten or more counts. The V and J genes are TRBV11-2 and TRBJ2-2; no firm D call. The CDR3 length is 14 residues. Deletions cut 2 bases from V and 5 bases from J, with 9 bases between. CDR1 SGHAT and CDR2 FQNNGV come from the germline V gene. CDR3 protein: CASSLQSRTGELFF. The CDR3 DNA reads TGTGCCAGCAGCTTACAGAGCAGAACCGGGGAGCTGTTTTTT. The whole variable domain, remainder taken from reference TRBV11-2 and TRBJ2-2, is EAGVAQSPRYKIIEKRQSVAFWCNPISGHATLYWYQQILGQGPKLLIQFQNNGVVDDSQLPKDRFSAERLKGVDSTLKIQPAKLEDSAVYLCASSLQSRTGELFFGEGSRLTVL.

This clonotype has a handful of counts. The chain employs TRBV6-1 and TRBJ2-5; 11 positions agree with TRBD2. CDR3 size: 18 residues. Germline lookup yields CDR1 MNHNS and CDR2 SASEGT. After removal of 8 bases from V and 0 bases from J, the junction contained 14 bases not matched to a gene. CDR3 region: CASSRGGSGRGYQETQYF. CDR3 DNA: TGTGCCAGCTCAAGGGGGGGTAGCGGGAGGGGATACCAAGAGACCCAGTACTTC.

The chain joins TRBV27 to TRBJ2-7, with D unresolved. CDR1 and CDR2 (germline): MNHEY, SMNVEV (reference sequence). Deletions cut 6 bases from V and 1 base from J, with 10 bases between. The length of the CDR3 is 13 residues. As DNA, the CDR3 is TGTGCCAGCAGGGCGCTAGAATCCTACGAGCAGTACTTC. Its translation: CASRALESYEQYF.

The chain employs TRBV13 and TRBJ1-2; D possibly corresponds to TRBD1 (6 bases). V lost 2 bases and J lost 2, with 15 bases in between. Germline loops: CDR1 PRHDT, CDR2 FYEKMQ (reference sequence). This CDR3 is built from 16 residues. The CDR3 nucleotides are TGTGCCAGCAGCTTAATGGGGGCCAAAGAAAACTATGGCTACACCTTC. Translated: CASSLMGAKENYGYTF.

This clonotype was seen at least ten times. As DNA, the CDR3 is TGTGCCAGCAGCTTACCGGGACAGACCTACGAGCAGTACTTC. Translated: CASSLPGQTYEQYF. The V gene is TRBV3-1, the J gene TRBJ2-7, with 7 bases identical to TRBD1. The CDR3 covers 14 residues. The V segment lost 5 bases and the J segment 2 bases; nucleotides outside the gene matches: 6. Per germline, CDR1 LGHDT and CDR2 YNNKEL (reference sequence).

This clonotype was recorded a few times. This chain uses TRBV20-1 with TRBJ2-5; TRBD2 aligns across 7 bases. V gave up 5 bases and J gave up 2 bases; unmatched junction bases: 8. Germline-derived CDR1 and CDR2 are DFQATT and SNEGSKA (reference sequence). The CDR3 has 14 amino acids. The CDR3 is CSAQPQREQETQYF. In DNA form, the CDR3 reads TGCAGTGCTCAACCCCAGCGGGAACAAGAGACCCAGTACTTC.

The genes are TRBV5-5 and TRBJ1-4; 8 nucleotides agree with TRBD1. The CDR3 is made up of 15 amino acids. Trimming at V came to 4 bases and at J to 8 bases, leaving 10 bases not matched to a gene. Germline V gene sequence: CDR1 SGHKS, CDR2 YYEKEE (reference sequence). CDR3 residues: CASSAVGTGIEKLFF. The CDR3 DNA reads as TGTGCCAGCAGCGCCGTAGGGACAGGAATCGAAAAACTGTTTTTT.

This clonotype was counted many times. This sequence joins TRBV7-3 and TRBJ2-1; TRBD2 matches 9 bases. This CDR3 has 15 residues. V was pared by 2 bases and J by 7 bases, with 6 bases of the junction left unmatched. Germline values: CDR1 SGHTA, CDR2 FQGTGA. Here the CDR3 DNA reads TGTGCCAGCAGCTTAGTAGCGGGAGTTGGTAATGAGCAGTTCTTC. Protein: CASSLVAGVGNEQFF.

The rearrangement links TRBV7-9 to TRBJ2-1, with 12 bases aligning to TRBD2. The CDR3 is made up of 16 amino acids. The germline gives CDR1 SEHNR, CDR2 FQNEAQ (reference sequence). J lost 7 bases, V lost 6 bases, and 10 bases had no gene match. The CDR3 sequence is CASSILLAGGKNEQFF. CDR3 nucleotide sequence: TGTGCCAGCAGTATTTTACTAGCGGGGGGTAAGAATGAGCAGTTCTTC.

The J gene is TRBJ2-5, the V gene TRBV20-1; weak D call: TRBD2 (6 bases). Trimming removed 5 bases from V and 7 bases from J, with 14 bases in between. The CDR3 has 12 residues. The germline gives CDR1 DFQATT, CDR2 SNEGSKA (reference sequence). The CDR3 nucleotides read TGCAGTGCTCTACCCCTGGGGGGGACCCAGTACTTC. Protein sequence: CSALPLGGTQYF.

This clonotype was picked up a small number of times. V gene TRBV6-1 combines with J gene TRBJ1-5; tentatively, D is TRBD1 (5 bases). V shed 5 bases and J shed 5 bases, with 10 bases lying between them. The CDR3 totals 13 residues. Germline V gene lookup returns CDR1 MNHNS and CDR2 SASEGT. CDR3 in DNA: TGTGCCAGCAGTAGCAGGGACCATCAGCCCCAGCATTTT. Residues: CASSSRDHQPQHF.

This clonotype was seen a handful of times. This rearrangement joins TRBV28 to TRBJ2-5, with a weak D call TRBD1 (5 bases). The CDR3 loop spans 12 amino acids. Trimming took 7 bases from V and 1 from J, leaving 7 bases between them. Germline V gene lookup returns CDR1 MDHEN and CDR2 SYDVKM. CDR3 sequence: CASTDSQETQYF. Here the CDR3 DNA reads TGTGCCAGCACCGACAGCCAAGAGACCCAGTACTTC.

Only a few counts were recorded for this clonotype. This chain connects TRBV3-1 to TRBJ2-5, with 7 bases fitting TRBD1. V lost 2 bases, J lost 7 bases, and 7 bases stayed unmatched. The CDR3 consists of 14 residues. Germline CDR1 LGHDT, CDR2 YNNKEL (reference sequence). As DNA, the CDR3 is TGTGCCAGCAGCCAAACAGAAGGGGGCGGGACCCAGTACTTC. Translating it yields CASSQTEGGGTQYF.

This clonotype was counted only a few times. The chain carries TRBV7-9 and TRBJ1-2, with D perhaps TRBD1 (6 bases). V gave up 7 bases and J gave up 0 bases, with 12 bases separating them. The CDR3 loop spans 14 amino acids. Germline V gene sequence: CDR1 SEHNR, CDR2 FQNEAQ (reference sequence). DNA for the CDR3: TGTGCCAGCAACGACAGGACAGCTAACTATGGCTACACCTTC. It codes for CASNDRTANYGYTF.

This clonotype was detected only a few times. The chain couples TRBV11-2 to TRBJ2-3; the match to TRBD1 covers 9 bases. CDR3 length: 15 residues. Trimming removed 4 bases from V and 3 bases from J; junction bases left unmatched: 5. Germline CDR1 is SGHAT and CDR2 is FQNNGV. The CDR3 sequence is CASSSLGQGTDTQYF. CDR3 DNA: TGTGCCAGCAGCTCACTTGGACAGGGGACAGATACGCAGTATTTT.